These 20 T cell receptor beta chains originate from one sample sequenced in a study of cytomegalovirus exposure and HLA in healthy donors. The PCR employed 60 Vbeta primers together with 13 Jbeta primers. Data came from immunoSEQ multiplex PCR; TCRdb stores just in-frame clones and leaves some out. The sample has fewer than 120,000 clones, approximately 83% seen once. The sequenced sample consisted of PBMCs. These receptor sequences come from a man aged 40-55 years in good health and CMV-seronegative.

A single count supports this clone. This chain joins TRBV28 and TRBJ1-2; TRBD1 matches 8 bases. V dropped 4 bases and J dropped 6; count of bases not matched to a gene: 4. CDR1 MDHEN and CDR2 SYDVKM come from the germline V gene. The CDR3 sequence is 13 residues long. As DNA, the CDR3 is TGTGCCAGCAGTTCGCAGGGGGCGAATGGCTACACCTTC. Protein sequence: CASSSQGANGYTF.

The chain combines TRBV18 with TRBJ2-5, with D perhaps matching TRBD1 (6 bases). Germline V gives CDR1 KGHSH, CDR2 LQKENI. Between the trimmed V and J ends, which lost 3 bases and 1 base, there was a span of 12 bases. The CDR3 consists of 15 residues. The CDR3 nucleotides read TGTGCCAGCTCACCCAAAGGGACAACCCAAGAGACCCAGTACTTC. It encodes CASSPKGTTQETQYF.

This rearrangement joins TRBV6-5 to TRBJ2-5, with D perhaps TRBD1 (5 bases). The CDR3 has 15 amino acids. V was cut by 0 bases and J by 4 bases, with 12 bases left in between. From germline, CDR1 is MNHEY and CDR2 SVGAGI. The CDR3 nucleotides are TGTGCCAGCAGTTACTCGGCAGGGTCGCTAGAGACCCAGTACTTC. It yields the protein CASSYSAGSLETQYF.

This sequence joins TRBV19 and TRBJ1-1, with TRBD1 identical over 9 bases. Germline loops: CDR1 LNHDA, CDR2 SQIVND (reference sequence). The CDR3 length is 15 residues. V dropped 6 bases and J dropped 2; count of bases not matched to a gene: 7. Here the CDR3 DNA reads TGTGCCAGTAGGGGTCGGACAGGGGTAAACACTGAAGCTTTCTTT. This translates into CASRGRTGVNTEAFF.

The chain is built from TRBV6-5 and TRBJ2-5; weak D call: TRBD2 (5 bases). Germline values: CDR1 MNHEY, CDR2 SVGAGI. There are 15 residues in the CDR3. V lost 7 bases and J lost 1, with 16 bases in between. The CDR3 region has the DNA TGTGCCAGCACCGGGGTAGGGTCAGGCCAAGAGACCCAGTACTTC. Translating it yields CASTGVGSGQETQYF.

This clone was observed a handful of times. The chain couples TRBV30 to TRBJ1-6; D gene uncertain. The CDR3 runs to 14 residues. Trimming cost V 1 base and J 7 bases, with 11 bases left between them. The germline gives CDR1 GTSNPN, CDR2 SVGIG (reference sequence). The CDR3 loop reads CAWSERESNSPLHF. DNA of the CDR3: TGTGCCTGGAGTGAAAGGGAGTCAAATTCACCCCTCCACTTT.

The CDR3 sequence: CASSPRAPGGGYTF. The DNA of the CDR3 is TGTGCCAGCAGCCCGAGAGCGCCCGGCGGTGGCTACACCTTC. The chain has TRBV5-6 and TRBJ1-2; unclear D gene. There are 14 residues in the CDR3. The germline V gene encodes CDR1 SGHDT and CDR2 YYEEEE. Trimming took 4 bases from V and 7 from J, leaving 17 bases between them.

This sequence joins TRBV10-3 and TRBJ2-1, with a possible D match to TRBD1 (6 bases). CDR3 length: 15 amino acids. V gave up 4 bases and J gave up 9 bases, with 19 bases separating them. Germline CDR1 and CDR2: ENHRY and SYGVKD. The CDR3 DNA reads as TGTGCCATCAGTGTGGACTCGCCAACCAGGGGTGAGCAGTTCTTC. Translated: CAISVDSPTRGEQFF.

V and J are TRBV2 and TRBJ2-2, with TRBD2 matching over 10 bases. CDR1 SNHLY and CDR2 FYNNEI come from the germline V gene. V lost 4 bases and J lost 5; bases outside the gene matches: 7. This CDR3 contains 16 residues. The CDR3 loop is CASSVERGGLTGELFF. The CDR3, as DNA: TGTGCCAGCAGTGTGGAGCGGGGGGGACTTACCGGGGAGCTGTTTTTT.

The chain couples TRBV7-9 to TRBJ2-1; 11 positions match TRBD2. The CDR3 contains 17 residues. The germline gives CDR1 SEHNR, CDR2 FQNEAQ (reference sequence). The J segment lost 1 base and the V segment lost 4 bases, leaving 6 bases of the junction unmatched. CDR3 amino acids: CASSSTSGAWSYNEQFF. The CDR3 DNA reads TGTGCCAGCAGCTCGACTAGCGGGGCTTGGTCCTACAATGAGCAGTTCTTC.

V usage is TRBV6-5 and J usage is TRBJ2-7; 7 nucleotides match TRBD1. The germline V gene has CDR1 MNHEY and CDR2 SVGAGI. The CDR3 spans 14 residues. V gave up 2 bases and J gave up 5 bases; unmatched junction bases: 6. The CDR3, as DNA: TGTGCCAGCAGTTACCGCGACAGGGCTAACGAGCAGTACTTC. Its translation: CASSYRDRANEQYF.

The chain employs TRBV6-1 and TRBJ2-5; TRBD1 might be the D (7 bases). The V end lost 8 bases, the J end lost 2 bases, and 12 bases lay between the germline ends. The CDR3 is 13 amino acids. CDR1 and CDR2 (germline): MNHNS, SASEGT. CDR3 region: CASRAGGQETQYF. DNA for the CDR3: TGTGCCAGCCGGGCAGGGGGGCAAGAGACCCAGTACTTC.

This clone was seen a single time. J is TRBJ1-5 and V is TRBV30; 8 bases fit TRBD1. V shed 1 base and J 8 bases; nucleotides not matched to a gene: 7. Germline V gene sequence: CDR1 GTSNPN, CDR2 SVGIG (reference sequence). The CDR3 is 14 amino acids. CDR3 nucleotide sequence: TGTGCCTGGAGTGACAGGGGGTTAATGAAGCCCCAGCATTTT. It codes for CAWSDRGLMKPQHF. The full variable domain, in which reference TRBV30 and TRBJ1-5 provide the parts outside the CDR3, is SQTIHQWPATLVQPVGSPLSLECTVEGTSNPNLYWYRQAAGRGLQLLFYSVGIGQISSEVPQNLSASRPQDRQFILSSKKLLLSDSGFYLCAWSDRGLMKPQHFGDGTRLSIL.

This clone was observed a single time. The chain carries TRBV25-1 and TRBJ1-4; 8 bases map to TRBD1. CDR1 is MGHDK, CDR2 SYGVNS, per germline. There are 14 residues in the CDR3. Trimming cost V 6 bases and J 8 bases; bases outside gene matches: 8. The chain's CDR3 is CASSETQGGEKLFF. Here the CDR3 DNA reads TGTGCCAGCAGCGAAACACAGGGGGGAGAAAAACTGTTTTTT.

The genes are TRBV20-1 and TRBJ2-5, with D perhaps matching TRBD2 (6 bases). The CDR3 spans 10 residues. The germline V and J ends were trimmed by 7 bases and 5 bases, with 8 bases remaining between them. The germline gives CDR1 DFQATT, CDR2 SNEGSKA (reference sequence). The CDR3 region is CSDGGETQYF. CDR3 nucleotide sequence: TGCAGTGATGGGGGGGAGACCCAGTACTTC.

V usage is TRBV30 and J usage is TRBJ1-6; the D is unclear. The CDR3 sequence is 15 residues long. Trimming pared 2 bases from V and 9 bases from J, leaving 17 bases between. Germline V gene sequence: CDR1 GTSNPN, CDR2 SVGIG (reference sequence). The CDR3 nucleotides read TGTGCCTGGAGTCTAAAGCCGGGAGTCGGTTCACCCCTCCACTTT. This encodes CAWSLKPGVGSPLHF.

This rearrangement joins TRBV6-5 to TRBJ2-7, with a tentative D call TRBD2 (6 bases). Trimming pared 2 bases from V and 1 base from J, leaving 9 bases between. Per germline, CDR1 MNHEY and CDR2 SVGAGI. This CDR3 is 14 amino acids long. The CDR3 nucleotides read TGTGCCAGCAGTTACGCAGGGAGGTCCTACGAGCAGTACTTC. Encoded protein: CASSYAGRSYEQYF.

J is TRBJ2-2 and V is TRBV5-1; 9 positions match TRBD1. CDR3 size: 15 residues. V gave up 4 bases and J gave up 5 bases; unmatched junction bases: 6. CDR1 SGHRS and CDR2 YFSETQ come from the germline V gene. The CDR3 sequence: CASSPPDRGTGELFF. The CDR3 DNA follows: TGCGCCAGCAGCCCCCCAGACAGGGGGACCGGGGAGCTGTTTTTT.

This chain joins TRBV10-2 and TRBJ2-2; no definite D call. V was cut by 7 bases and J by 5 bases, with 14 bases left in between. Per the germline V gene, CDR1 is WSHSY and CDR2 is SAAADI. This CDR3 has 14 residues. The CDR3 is CASTRVTATGELFF. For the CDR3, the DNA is TGCGCCAGCACCCGGGTGACCGCGACCGGGGAGCTGTTTTTT.

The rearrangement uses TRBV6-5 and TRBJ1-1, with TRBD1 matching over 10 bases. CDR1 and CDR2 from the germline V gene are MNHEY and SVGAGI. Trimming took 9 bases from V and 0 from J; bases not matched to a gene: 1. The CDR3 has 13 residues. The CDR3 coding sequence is TGTGCCAGTGGACAGGGGGTGAACACTGAAGCTTTCTTT. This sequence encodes CASGQGVNTEAFF.